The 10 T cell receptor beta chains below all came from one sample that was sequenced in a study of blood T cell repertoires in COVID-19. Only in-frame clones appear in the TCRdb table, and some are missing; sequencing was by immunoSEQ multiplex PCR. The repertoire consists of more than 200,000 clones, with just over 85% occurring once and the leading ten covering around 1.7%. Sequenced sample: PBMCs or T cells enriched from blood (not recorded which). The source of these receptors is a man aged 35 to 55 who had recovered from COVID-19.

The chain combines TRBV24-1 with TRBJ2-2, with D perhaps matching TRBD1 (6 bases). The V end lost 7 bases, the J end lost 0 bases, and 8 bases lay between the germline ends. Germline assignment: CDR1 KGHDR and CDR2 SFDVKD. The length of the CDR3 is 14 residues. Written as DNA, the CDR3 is TGTGCCACCAGCCGGACAGCGAACACCGGGGAGCTGTTTTTT. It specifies CATSRTANTGELFF.

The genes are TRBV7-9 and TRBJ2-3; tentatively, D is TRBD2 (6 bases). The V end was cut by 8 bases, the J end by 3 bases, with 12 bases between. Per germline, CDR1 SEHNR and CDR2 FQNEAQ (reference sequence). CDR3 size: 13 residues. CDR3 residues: CASQGLSTDTQYF. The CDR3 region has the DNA TGTGCCAGCCAAGGACTATCAACAGATACGCAGTATTTT.

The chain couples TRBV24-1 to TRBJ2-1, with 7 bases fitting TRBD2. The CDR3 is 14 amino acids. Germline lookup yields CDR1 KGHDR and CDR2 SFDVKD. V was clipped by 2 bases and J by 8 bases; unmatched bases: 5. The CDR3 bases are TGTGCCACCAGTGATTATCGGGGGGTGGATGAGCAGTTCTTC. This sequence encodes CATSDYRGVDEQFF.

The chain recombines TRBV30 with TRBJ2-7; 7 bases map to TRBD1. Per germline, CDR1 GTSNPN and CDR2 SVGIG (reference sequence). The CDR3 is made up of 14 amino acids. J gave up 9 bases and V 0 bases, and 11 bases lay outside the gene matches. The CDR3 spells CAWSVDRRRIGQYF. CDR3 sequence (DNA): TGTGCCTGGAGTGTGGACAGGCGGCGTATTGGGCAGTACTTC. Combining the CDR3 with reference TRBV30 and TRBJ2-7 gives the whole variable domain SQTIHQWPATLVQPVGSPLSLECTVEGTSNPNLYWYRQAAGRGLQLLFYSVGIGQISSEVPQNLSASRPQDRQFILSSKKLLLSDSGFYLCAWSVDRRRIGQYFGPGTRLTVT.

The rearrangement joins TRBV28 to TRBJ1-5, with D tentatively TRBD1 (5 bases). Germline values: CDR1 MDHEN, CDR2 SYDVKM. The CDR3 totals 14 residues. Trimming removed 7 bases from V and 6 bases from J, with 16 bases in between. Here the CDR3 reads CASTPGRASQPQHF. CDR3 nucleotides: TGTGCCAGCACCCCCGGCAGGGCATCTCAGCCCCAGCATTTT.

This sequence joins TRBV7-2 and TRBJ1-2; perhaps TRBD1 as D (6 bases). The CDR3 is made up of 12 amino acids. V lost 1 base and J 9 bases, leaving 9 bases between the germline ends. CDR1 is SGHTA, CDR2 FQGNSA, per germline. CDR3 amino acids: CASSLDRVSYTF. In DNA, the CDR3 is TGTGCCAGCAGCTTAGACAGGGTGAGCTACACCTTC.

As DNA, the CDR3 is TGTGCCAGCAGCTTAGCGGGACTAGTCCACGAGCAGTACTTC. Its protein product is CASSLAGLVHEQYF. This chain joins TRBV7-9 and TRBJ2-7, with TRBD2 identical over 8 bases. J lost 5 bases, V lost 0 bases, and 3 bases had no gene match. In germline, CDR1 is SEHNR, CDR2 FQNEAQ (reference sequence). The CDR3 sequence is 14 residues long.

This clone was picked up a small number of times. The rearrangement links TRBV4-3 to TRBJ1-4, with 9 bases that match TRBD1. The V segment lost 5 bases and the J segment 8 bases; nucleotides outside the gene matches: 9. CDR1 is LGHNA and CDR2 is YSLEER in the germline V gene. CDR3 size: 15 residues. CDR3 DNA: TGCGCCAGCAGCGGGCTCCGGACAGGGGACGAAAAACTGTTTTTT. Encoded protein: CASSGLRTGDEKLFF.

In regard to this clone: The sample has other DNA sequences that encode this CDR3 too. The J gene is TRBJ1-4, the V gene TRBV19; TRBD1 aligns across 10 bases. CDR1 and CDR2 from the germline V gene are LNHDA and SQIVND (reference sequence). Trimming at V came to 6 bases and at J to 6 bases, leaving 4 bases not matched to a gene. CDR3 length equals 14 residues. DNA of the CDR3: TGTGCCAGTAGAACCGGGACAGGGGATGAAAAACTGTTTTTT. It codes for CASRTGTGDEKLFF.

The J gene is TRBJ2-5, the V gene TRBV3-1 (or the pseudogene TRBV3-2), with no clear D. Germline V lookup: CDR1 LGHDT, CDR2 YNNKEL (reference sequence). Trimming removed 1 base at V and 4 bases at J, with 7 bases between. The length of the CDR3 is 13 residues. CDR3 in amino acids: CASSQAGIETQYF. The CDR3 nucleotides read TGTGCCAGCAGCCAAGCGGGTATAGAGACCCAGTACTTC.